Shown below are 5 T cell receptor beta chains from a single sample sequenced in a study of T cells in Graves' hyperthyroidism and ophthalmopathy. Researchers amplified the TCR beta CDR3 regions from RNA transcripts. First-round RT-PCR of the TCR CDR3 relied on the HTBI primer set. TCRdb reanalysed the multiplex PCR reads using MiXCR and keeps one entry per CDR3 protein. The table shows about 770,000 distinct CDR3 sequences, with over 15% occurring only once. The specimen was blood. These receptors were taken from a woman aged 45-65 years with Graves' hyperthyroidism that later progressed to Graves' ophthalmopathy.

This clonotype was seen at least ten times. This chain joins TRBV20-1 and TRBJ1-4, with 8 nucleotides matching TRBD1. The CDR3 is made up of 13 amino acids. Looked up from germline, CDR1 is DFQATT and CDR2 is SNEGSKA (reference sequence). V dropped 6 bases and J dropped 2; count of bases not matched to a gene: 2. The CDR3, as DNA: TGCAGTGCCTACAGGGGGACTAATGAAAAACTGTTTTTT. Protein product: CSAYRGTNEKLFF.

This clonotype was counted many times. The rearrangement joins TRBV5-1 to TRBJ2-1; D assignment may be TRBD1 or TRBD2 (6 bases each). The CDR3 is 15 amino acids. CDR1 is SGHRS, CDR2 YFSETQ, per germline. With 4 bases removed from V and 4 bases from J, the gap between germline ends came to 15 bases. CDR3 sequence: CASSPARGVYNEQFF. The CDR3 DNA reads as TGCGCCAGCAGCCCCGCGAGGGGGGTATACAATGAGCAGTTCTTC.

In its sample, this clonotype was seen many times. J is TRBJ2-2 and V is TRBV11-3; 8 bases map to TRBD1. The CDR3 runs to 16 residues. In germline, CDR1 is SGHNT, CDR2 YENEEA. J gave up 0 bases and V 6 bases, and 6 bases lay outside the gene matches. CDR3 sequence (DNA): TGTGCCAGCAGGCTCACAGGGGGTTCGAACACCGGGGAGCTGTTTTTT. This translates into CASRLTGGSNTGELFF.

This clonotype was observed many times. The chain couples TRBV11-3 to TRBJ1-1; D possibly corresponds to TRBD1 (6 bases). The ends were cut back, 7 bases at V and 4 bases at J, with 22 bases in the middle. In germline, CDR1 is SGHNT, CDR2 YENEEA. The CDR3 runs 16 residues. The CDR3 loop is CASKKPGARVSTEAFF. The CDR3 nucleotides are TGTGCCAGCAAGAAACCGGGGGCGCGAGTCAGCACTGAAGCTTTCTTT. Filled out from reference TRBV11-3 and TRBJ1-1, the complete variable domain reads EAGVVQSPRYKIIEKKQPVAFWCNPISGHNTLYWYLQNLGQGPELLIRYENEEAVDDSQLPKDRFSAERLKGVDSTLKIQPAELGDSAVYLCASKKPGARVSTEAFFGQGTRLTVV.

This clonotype was found a few times. The chain couples TRBV24-1 to TRBJ2-7; 9 bases line up with TRBD1. The CDR3 totals 15 residues. V shed 4 bases, J shed 7 bases, and the junction held 10 bases outside the gene matches. CDR1 is KGHDR and CDR2 is SFDVKD in the germline V gene. As DNA, the CDR3 is TGTGCCACCAGTGACTCAGGACAGGGGTCGGGAGAGCAGTACTTC. Protein: CATSDSGQGSGEQYF.